This T cell receptor beta chain is from a study of blood T cell repertoires in COVID-19 (TCRdb year 2020). As for the study more broadly: The collaborator samples originated in the United States, Italy and Spain and spanned the acute and convalescent phases of COVID-19. Where HLA class I and class II types were available, the types were taken from metadata supplied by the sample provider, not from assay-based typing. The samples were drawn from the first 160 participants of the ongoing ImmuneRACE study and from 950 to 1,500 subjects provided by 6 global collaborators. The prospective study material was composed of cDNA or gDNA derived from T cells, B-cell-depleted T cells, or PBMCs. Sample metadata almost always included a de-identified subject ID, COVID-19 status, age in years and sex. The repertoires were made available in a free public database intended to serve as a resource for research on the immune response to SARS-CoV-2. Deeply sampled blood TCRbeta repertoires from subjects exposed to, actively infected with, or recovered from COVID-19 were included in the dataset.

From its cysteine to its phenylalanine, the CDR3 spans 12 amino acids. Just CDR3 DNA is preserved here, 36 bases in frame from base 1. V sheds 3 bases and J sheds 6 bases, leaving 9 bases between their ends. Per the germline V gene, MNHNS is the CDR1 and SASEGT is the CDR2. Study-wide findings and limitations: The amount of clinical and demographic metadata varied by source and participant and was provided uncurated.

The immunoSEQ Assay, a bias-controlled multiplex PCR, was used to amplify TCRbeta CDR3 regions from genomic DNA. Per the original workflow: Within the assay, amplification of reference gene primers was used to estimate how many nucleated cells each sample contained. To quantify the absolute abundance of each unique TCRbeta CDR3 rearrangement, sequence reads were collapsed and filtered. For each sample, productive Simpson clonality was calculated by taking the square root of Simpson's diversity index across productive rearrangements. This immuneACCESS table, as held by TCRdb, lists in-frame sequences with V and J called but not all clones. Of the missing ones, under half trace to an unresolved V gene in checked studies; the others have no known cause. V and J calls and clone size follow that table, whereas D and trimming were derived from the DNA. For this sample the table gives 75,000 to 100,000 clones, of which 80% to 90% were detected only once. Of the sample, 15% to 19% falls within the top ten clones.

Each collaborating institution followed its own protocols to collect whole blood in K2EDTA tubes. For TCRbeta analysis, collaborator samples were shipped as frozen whole blood, as isolated PBMCs, or as DNA extracted from either sample type. This clone was observed a few times. The specificity of this receptor is unknown. Base qualities are missing; no much larger clone stands one base away. Here the chain combines TRBV6-1 and TRBJ2-7; the best D guess is TRBD2, with 6 bases matching. The TCR sequence derives from a human donor in a cohort sampled during active COVID-19. The source material was peripheral blood. The CDR3 reads CASSEFGSEQYF. The DNA sequence is as follows: TGTGCCAGCAGTGAGTTCGGGAGCGAGCAGTACTTC.